The 8 T cell receptor beta chains reported below all come from one sample, sequenced in a study of OX40 agonist ivuxolimab in advanced cancers. The method was immunoSEQ multiplex PCR; TCRdb's version includes in-frame clones alone and lacks a portion of them. The data hold around 40,000 clones, with around 87% observed a single time. Material: CD4+ or CD8+ T cells sorted from blood, obtained in a trial of the OX40 agonist ivuxolimab. The source is an adult with an advanced solid tumor such as melanoma, head and neck, liver or kidney cancer.

This chain joins TRBV28 and TRBJ2-3; D might be TRBD1 or TRBD2, each matching 5 bases. Per the germline V gene, CDR1 is MDHEN and CDR2 is SYDVKM. The length of the CDR3 is 16 residues. Trimming pared 8 bases from V and 0 bases from J, leaving 18 bases between. DNA for the CDR3: TGTGCCAGCGTCCCCCCTGGGGGTGCTAGCACAGATACGCAGTATTTT. Translated: CASVPPGGASTDTQYF.

The sample holds a few counts of this clone. The chain joins TRBV27 to TRBJ2-7, with TRBD2 matching 8 bases. This CDR3 region has 15 residues. Trimming removed 5 bases from V and 0 bases from J; junction bases left unmatched: 6. Germline-derived CDR1 and CDR2 are MNHEY and SMNVEV (reference sequence). Here the CDR3 DNA reads TGTGCCAGCAGTCGGGGGGGCGGGTCCTCCTACGAGCAGTACTTC. Translated, it gives CASSRGGGSSYEQYF.

The genes are TRBV27 and TRBJ2-1, with D perhaps matching TRBD1 (5 bases). CDR1 is MNHEY, CDR2 SMNVEV, per germline (reference sequence). There are 19 residues in the CDR3. The CDR3 nucleotides are TGTGCAGACAGTTTGGGTAGGGGCCATCCCCCTCTACTACTCAATGAGCAGTTCTTC. Amino acid sequence: CADSLGRGHPPLLLNEQFF.

Only one count was recorded for this clone. The V gene is TRBV5-1, the J gene TRBJ2-2; 9 positions match TRBD2. The CDR3 totals 15 residues. The V gene's germline CDR1 is SGHRS and CDR2 YFSETQ. Unmatched junction bases numbered 6, after V lost 5 bases and J lost 4 bases. In DNA, the CDR3 is TGCGCCAGCAGAGAGACTAGCGGACCCACCGGGGAGCTGTTTTTT. It yields the protein CASRETSGPTGELFF.

The CDR3 sequence is CASSQESGTSGSYNEQFF. As DNA, the CDR3 is TGTGCCAGCAGCCAAGAATCCGGGACTAGCGGGAGTTACAATGAGCAGTTCTTC. The chain couples TRBV4-2 to TRBJ2-1, with 14 bases that match TRBD2. The germline V gene encodes CDR1 LGHNA and CDR2 YNFKEQ. Trimming took 0 bases from V and 4 from J; bases not matched to a gene: 5. The CDR3 totals 18 residues.

The J gene is TRBJ2-5, the V gene TRBV18; D is unresolved. CDR3 length equals 13 residues. The germline V gene has CDR1 KGHSH and CDR2 LQKENI. The ends were cut back, 3 bases at V and 4 bases at J, with 9 bases in the middle. The chain's CDR3 is CASSPPPGETQYF. CDR3 DNA: TGTGCCAGCTCACCGCCCCCCGGAGAGACCCAGTACTTC.

The chain links TRBV10-3 to TRBJ1-2; unclear D gene. The CDR3 contains 12 residues. From germline, CDR1 is ENHRY and CDR2 SYGVKD. V was shortened by 11 bases and J by 7 bases, with 17 bases between the two germline ends. Here the CDR3 DNA reads TGTGCCGCTCGAAAGGTGGGTTTTGGCTACACCTTC. Encoded protein: CAARKVGFGYTF.

V and J are TRBV11-3 and TRBJ2-3; 7 positions agree with TRBD2. The germline V gene encodes CDR1 SGHNT and CDR2 YENEEA. This CDR3 has 16 amino acids. V shed 5 bases and J 4 bases; nucleotides not matched to a gene: 12. CDR3 region: CASSPYWGGRADTQYF. CDR3 nucleotides: TGTGCCAGCAGCCCTTACTGGGGGGGAAGAGCAGATACGCAGTATTTT.